This T cell receptor (beta chain) was recovered during a study of control samples from healthy donors and cancer patients. V lost 2 bases and J lost 5, with 10 bases in between. This CDR3 has 14 residues. From germline, CDR1 is SGHAT and CDR2 FQNNGV. TCRdb's table, derived via immunoSEQ multiplex PCR, lists solely in-frame clones and lacks some. The sample comprises about 130,000 clones, approximately 92% of which are singletons, and 0.58% rests with the top ten. This receptor was taken from an older man with head and neck cancer. Sequencing was carried out using PBMCs. The rearrangement joins TRBV11-2 to TRBJ1-5, with D perhaps TRBD1 (5 bases). CDR3 DNA sequence: TGTGCCAGCAGCTTATCAGGGATTTATCAGCCCCAGCATTTT. Protein product: CASSLSGIYQPQHF. The whole variable domain, filled in from reference TRBV11-2 and TRBJ1-5, reads EAGVAQSPRYKIIEKRQSVAFWCNPISGHATLYWYQQILGQGPKLLIQFQNNGVVDDSQLPKDRFSAERLKGVDSTLKIQPAKLEDSAVYLCASSLSGIYQPQHFGDGTRLSIL.